Listed here is a single TCR beta chain. Its antigen is not known. Generated by immunoSEQ multiplex PCR, the TCRdb table keeps only in-frame clones and is missing some. The sample lists tens of thousands of clones; 60% to 85% were seen once. The CDR3 has 12 residues. In germline, CDR1 is GTSNPN, CDR2 SVGIG (reference sequence). V dropped 0 bases and J dropped 7; count of bases not matched to a gene: 0. Rectal tissue came from one to two pinch biopsies taken at colonoscopy. The diagnostic colonoscopy in ulcerative colitis patients preceded any immunosuppressive treatment. These data come from a study of pediatric ulcerative colitis. The study's findings and limits: Some T cells in rectal biopsies may come from blood, especially with overt colitis. A couple of rectal CDR3 clonotypes occurred in all ulcerative colitis patients.

The clonotype comes from a girl under 18 with moderate ulcerative colitis. The sequenced sample consisted of gut tissue. This chain joins TRBV30 and TRBJ2-1; 7 nucleotides line up with TRBD2. The CDR3 protein is CAWSVSGNEQFF. As DNA, the CDR3 is TGTGCCTGGAGTGTTAGCGGGAATGAGCAGTTCTTC.